The 23 T cell receptor beta chains given below trace back to one sample, sequenced in a study of blood T cell repertoires in COVID-19. Generated by immunoSEQ multiplex PCR, the TCRdb table keeps only in-frame clones and is missing some. Of approximately 300,000 clones listed, about nine tenths are singletons. Sequencing input: peripheral blood. The receptors stem from a middle-aged man with active or convalescent COVID-19.

Here the CDR3 DNA reads TGTGCCACCAGTAAAGCGGGGGCACAACAGCCCCAGCATTTT. Translation: CATSKAGAQQPQHF. The chain employs TRBV24-1 and TRBJ1-5; perhaps TRBD1 as D (6 bases). The CDR3 has 14 residues. V lost 6 bases to trimming and J lost 7 bases, with 15 bases between them. Per the germline V gene, CDR1 is KGHDR and CDR2 is SFDVKD.

With regard to this clone: An end of the junction does not agree with germline; a read error may underlie this. The chain joins TRBV7-7 to TRBJ2-7, with D possibly TRBD1 on 5 matching bases. The CDR3 is 15 amino acids. Germline CDR1 and CDR2: SSHAT and FNYEAQ (reference sequence). DNA for the CDR3: TGTGCTAGCAGCTTAGGGGCAGTGAGCTCCTACGAGCAGTACTTC. Translating it yields CASSLGAVSSYEQYF.

This clone was counted a single time. The chain uses TRBV6-2 or TRBV6-3 and TRBJ1-1, with no clear D. V gave up 0 bases and J gave up 1 base, with 6 bases separating them. Germline CDR1 reads MNHEY; CDR2 reads SVGEGT. The CDR3 sequence is 14 residues long. The DNA for the CDR3 is TGTGCCAGCAGTTACTCCCACAAGAACACTGAAGCTTTCTTT. Its protein is CASSYSHKNTEAFF.

The rearrangement links TRBV5-5 to TRBJ1-6, with TRBD1 matching 10 bases. This CDR3 is 15 amino acids long. With 0 bases clipped from V and 9 bases from J, the junction kept 3 bases outside the gene matches. CDR1 is SGHKS and CDR2 is YYEKEE in the germline V gene (reference sequence). Written as DNA, the CDR3 is TGTGCCAGCAGCTTGGAGGGACAGGGGATTTCACCCCTCCACTTT. This codes for CASSLEGQGISPLHF.

This clone was seen just once. CDR3 nucleotide sequence: TGTGCCACCAGGGGGCAGGGAGGGACCACTGAAGCTTTCTTT. Its translation: CATRGQGGTTEAFF. The chain couples TRBV24-1 to TRBJ1-1; D possibly corresponds to TRBD1 (5 bases). Trimming removed 7 bases from V and 4 bases from J, with 15 bases in between. This CDR3 region has 14 residues. Germline V gene sequence: CDR1 KGHDR, CDR2 SFDVKD.

The V and J genes are TRBV28 and TRBJ2-6; 8 bases are a match to TRBD2. From germline, CDR1 is MDHEN and CDR2 SYDVKM. The CDR3 totals 17 residues. V lost 3 bases and J lost 4; bases outside the gene matches: 8. In DNA form, the CDR3 reads TGTGCCAGCAGTTTCGGGGGGGGTGCCACCGGGGCCAACGTCCTGACTTTC. Translated: CASSFGGGATGANVLTF. Variable domain in full (rest from reference TRBV28 and TRBJ2-6): DVKVTQSSRYLVKRTGEKVFLECVQDMDHENMFWYRQDPGLGLRLIYFSYDVKMKEKGDIPEGYSVSREKKERFSLILESASTNQTSMYLCASSFGGGATGANVLTFGAGSRLTVL.

The V call is TRBV6-5, the J call TRBJ2-7; a possible D gene is TRBD2 (6 bases). The length of the CDR3 is 15 residues. Germline-derived CDR1 and CDR2 are MNHEY and SVGAGI. Trimming left V 0 bases short and J 0 bases short, with 9 bases between. The CDR3 sequence is CASSYSTSYSYEQYF. The DNA for the CDR3 is TGTGCCAGCAGTTACTCGACTAGTTACTCCTACGAGCAGTACTTC.

This chain connects TRBV6-4 to TRBJ1-1, with TRBD1 identical over 7 bases. Trimming removed 10 bases from V and 11 bases from J; junction bases left unmatched: 10. The CDR3 contains 11 residues. In germline, CDR1 is MRHNA, CDR2 SNTAGT. The CDR3 region has the DNA TGTGCCAACGGGGGCAGGGGGTATGCTTTCTTT. It specifies CANGGRGYAFF.

The J gene is TRBJ2-5, the V gene TRBV29-1; TRBD2 aligns across 9 bases. Germline V gene data show CDR1 as SQVTM and CDR2 as ANQGSEA. The V gene end was trimmed by 5 bases and the J gene end by 0 bases; junction bases not matched to a gene: 4. There are 14 residues in the CDR3. This CDR3 reads CSVLAGGYQETQYF. The CDR3 bases are TGCAGCGTTCTTGCGGGGGGGTACCAAGAGACCCAGTACTTC.

The chain combines TRBV29-1 with TRBJ1-1; no definite D call. V lost 4 bases, J lost 3 bases, and 12 bases lay in between. Germline values: CDR1 SQVTM, CDR2 ANQGSEA. The CDR3 extends over 13 amino acids. The CDR3 sequence is CSVASGIYTEAFF. The CDR3 DNA sequence: TGCAGCGTTGCATCGGGGATATACACTGAAGCTTTCTTT.

The chain carries TRBV7-2 and TRBJ1-4; TRBD1 matches 9 bases. V shed 5 bases and J 8 bases; nucleotides not matched to a gene: 9. This CDR3 region has 15 residues. Germline CDR1 reads SGHTA; CDR2 reads FQGNSA. CDR3 DNA sequence: TGTGCCAGCAGCCCTGGGACAGGGATGCGAGAAAAACTGTTTTTT. The encoded protein is CASSPGTGMREKLFF.

The genes are TRBV4-3 and TRBJ2-7; 10 bases are a match to TRBD1. CDR3 length equals 16 residues. Germline CDR1 LGHNA, CDR2 YSLEER. V shed 5 bases, J shed 2 bases, and the junction held 9 bases outside the gene matches. CDR3 sequence: CASSKRTGGGTYEQYF. CDR3 DNA sequence: TGCGCCAGCAGCAAACGGACAGGGGGGGGTACCTACGAGCAGTACTTC.

V is TRBV6-5 and J is TRBJ1-2, with a weak D call TRBD1 (6 bases). Germline V lookup: CDR1 MNHEY, CDR2 SVGAGI. The CDR3 spans 12 residues. V was cut by 5 bases and J by 7 bases, with 11 bases left in between. CDR3 region: CASSQQGSGYTF. The CDR3 nucleotides read TGTGCCAGCAGTCAACAGGGAAGTGGCTACACCTTC.

V and J are TRBV16 and TRBJ1-4; D remains ambiguous. This CDR3 has 12 amino acids. CDR1 and CDR2 from the germline V gene are KGHSY and FQNENV. Trimming took off 3 bases at V and 8 bases at J, with 7 bases between the two ends. CDR3 amino acids: CASSHREEKLFF. Here the CDR3 DNA reads TGTGCCAGCAGCCATCGGGAGGAAAAACTGTTTTTT.

This clone was counted a single time. Other DNA sequences within the sample encode an identical CDR3. V gene TRBV19 combines with J gene TRBJ1-3; weak D call: TRBD1 (6 bases). The CDR3 has 13 residues. CDR1 LNHDA and CDR2 SQIVND come from the germline V gene (reference sequence). Deletions cut 4 bases from V and 2 bases from J, with 6 bases between. The CDR3 DNA follows: TGTGCCAGTAGTACAGGGGCTGGAAACACCATATATTTT. It yields the protein CASSTGAGNTIYF.

The chain has TRBV5-1 and TRBJ2-7, with 7 bases matching TRBD1. Trimming at V came to 1 base and at J to 3 bases, leaving 7 bases not matched to a gene. The CDR3 is 15 residues long. Germline V CDR1 and CDR2: SGHRS, YFSETQ. The CDR3 nucleotides are TGCGCCAGCAGCTTGCGGACAGGAACCCTCTACGAGCAGTACTTC. It yields the protein CASSLRTGTLYEQYF.

The gene calls are TRBV7-3 and TRBJ1-3; D is unclear. The CDR3 has 14 amino acids. The V end lost 2 bases, the J end lost 4 bases, and 9 bases lay between the germline ends. Germline CDR1 and CDR2: SGHTA and FQGTGA. The CDR3: CASSLGAGGNTIYF. The CDR3 bases are TGTGCCAGCAGCTTAGGCGCGGGCGGAAACACCATATATTTT.

The chain carries TRBV5-6 and TRBJ1-1, with TRBD1 matching 11 bases. Germline V gene data show CDR1 as SGHDT and CDR2 as YYEEEE. The trim removed 4 bases at V and 5 bases at J, leaving 10 bases unmatched. The CDR3 length is 16 residues. The CDR3 region is CASSIWTGGVDTEAFF. CDR3 nucleotides: TGTGCCAGCAGCATATGGACAGGGGGCGTTGATACTGAAGCTTTCTTT. Together with reference TRBV5-6 and TRBJ1-1, the CDR3 gives the full variable domain: DAGVTQSPTHLIKTRGQQVTLRCSPKSGHDTVSWYQQALGQGPQFIFQYYEEEERQRGNFPDRFSGHQFPNYSSELNVNALLLGDSALYLCASSIWTGGVDTEAFFGQGTRLTVV.

The chain recombines TRBV19 with TRBJ2-3; 8 positions match TRBD1. Germline assignment: CDR1 LNHDA and CDR2 SQIVND (reference sequence). The trim removed 6 bases at V and 1 base at J, leaving 6 bases unmatched. The CDR3 is 15 residues long. In DNA form, the CDR3 reads TGTGCCAGTAGGGCGACGGGACAGGGCACAGATACGCAGTATTTT. It translates to CASRATGQGTDTQYF. Full variable domain (rest looked up from reference TRBV19 and TRBJ2-3): DGGITQSPKYLFRKEGQNVTLSCEQNLNHDAMYWYRQDPGQGLRLIYYSQIVNDFQKGDIAEGYSVSREKKESFPLTVTSAQKNPTAFYLCASRATGQGTDTQYFGPGTRLTVL.

The chain links TRBV6-4 to TRBJ1-1, with 10 bases identical to TRBD1. The CDR3 has 15 residues. The V and J ends lost 6 bases and 5 bases, in that order; junction bases with no gene match: 9. Germline CDR1 reads MRHNA; CDR2 reads SNTAGT. Here the CDR3 DNA reads TGTGCCAGCAGCGTTAGACCGGGACAGGGGACTGAAGCTTTCTTT. Residues: CASSVRPGQGTEAFF.

The chain combines TRBV5-1 with TRBJ2-5; D gene unclear. Germline-derived CDR1 and CDR2 are SGHRS and YFSETQ. This CDR3 is built from 11 residues. V was pared by 5 bases and J by 3 bases, with 5 bases between. The CDR3 spells CASRREETQYF. For the CDR3, the DNA is TGCGCCAGCAGGAGAGAAGAGACCCAGTACTTC.

V is TRBV7-2 and J is TRBJ2-2, with D possibly TRBD2 on 5 matching bases. Looked up from germline, CDR1 is SGHTA and CDR2 is FQGNSA. The CDR3 extends over 14 amino acids. Trimming cost V 5 bases and J 5 bases, with 12 bases left between them. CDR3 loop: CASSAQGGTGELFF. The DNA for the CDR3 is TGTGCCAGCAGCGCCCAAGGAGGAACCGGGGAGCTGTTTTTT.

The chain uses TRBV29-1 and TRBJ2-4; 11 nucleotides align to TRBD1. Germline V gene sequence: CDR1 SQVTM, CDR2 ANQGSEA. This CDR3 is built from 13 residues. V was clipped by 7 bases and J by 6 bases; unmatched bases: 5. CDR3 region: CSGGDRGRNIQYF. CDR3 nucleotides: TGCAGCGGCGGGGACAGGGGGAGAAACATTCAGTACTTC.